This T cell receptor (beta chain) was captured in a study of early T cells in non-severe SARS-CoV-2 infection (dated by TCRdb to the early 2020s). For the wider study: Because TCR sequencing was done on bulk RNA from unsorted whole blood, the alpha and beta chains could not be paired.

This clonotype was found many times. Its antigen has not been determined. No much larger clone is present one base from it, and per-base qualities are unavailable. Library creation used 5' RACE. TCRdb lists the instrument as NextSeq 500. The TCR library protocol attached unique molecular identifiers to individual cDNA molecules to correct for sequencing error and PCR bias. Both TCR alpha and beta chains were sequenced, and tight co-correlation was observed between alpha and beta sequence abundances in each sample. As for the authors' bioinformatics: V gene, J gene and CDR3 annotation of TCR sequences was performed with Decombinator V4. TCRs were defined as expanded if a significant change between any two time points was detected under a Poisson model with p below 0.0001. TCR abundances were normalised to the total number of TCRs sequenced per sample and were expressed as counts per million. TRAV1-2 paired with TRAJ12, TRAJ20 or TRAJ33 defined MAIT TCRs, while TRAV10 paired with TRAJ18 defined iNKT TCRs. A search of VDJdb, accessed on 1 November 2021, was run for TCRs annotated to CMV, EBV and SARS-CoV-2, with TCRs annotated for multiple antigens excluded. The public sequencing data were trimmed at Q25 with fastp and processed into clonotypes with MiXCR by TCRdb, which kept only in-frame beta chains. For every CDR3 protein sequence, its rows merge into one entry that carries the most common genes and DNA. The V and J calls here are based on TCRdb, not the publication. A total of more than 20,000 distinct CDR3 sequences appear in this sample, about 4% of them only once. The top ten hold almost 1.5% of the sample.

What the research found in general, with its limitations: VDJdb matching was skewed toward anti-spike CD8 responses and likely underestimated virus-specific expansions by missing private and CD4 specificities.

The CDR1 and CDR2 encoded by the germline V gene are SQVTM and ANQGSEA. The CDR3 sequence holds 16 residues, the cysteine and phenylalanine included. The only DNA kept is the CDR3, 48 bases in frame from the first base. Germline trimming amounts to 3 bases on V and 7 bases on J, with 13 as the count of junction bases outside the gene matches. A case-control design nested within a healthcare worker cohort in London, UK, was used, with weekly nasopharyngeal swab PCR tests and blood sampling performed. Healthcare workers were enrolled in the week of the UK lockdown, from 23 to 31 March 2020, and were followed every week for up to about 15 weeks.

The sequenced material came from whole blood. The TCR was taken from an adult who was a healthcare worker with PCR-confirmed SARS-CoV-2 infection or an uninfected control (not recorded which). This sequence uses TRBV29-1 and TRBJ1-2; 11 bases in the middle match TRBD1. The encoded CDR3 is CSVDGAVGQGASGYTF. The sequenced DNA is TGCAGCGTTGACGGAGCTGTCGGACAGGGGGCCTCTGGCTACACCTTC.